This T cell receptor (beta chain) was captured by sequencing in a study of blood T cell repertoires in COVID-19. The table came from immunoSEQ multiplex PCR; TCRdb's copy has only in-frame clones and leaves some out. The sample yields approximately 52,000 clones, roughly 90% seen once. Sequencing was done on a sample of peripheral blood. The source of this sequence is a man aged 50 to 59 with acute or convalescent COVID-19.

The CDR3 nucleotides are TGTGCCAGCGACAAGGGACAGGGGGCTAGAAAAGCTTTCTTT. Amino acids: CASDKGQGARKAFF. This chain links TRBV27 with TRBJ1-1; 12 nucleotides line up with TRBD1. V was pared by 8 bases and J by 9 bases, with 10 bases of the junction left unmatched. The CDR3 sequence is 14 residues long. From germline, CDR1 is MNHEY and CDR2 SMNVEV (reference sequence).